These 9 T cell receptor beta chains were sequenced from one sample in a study of Ad26.COV2.S vaccination and SARS-CoV-2 variants. Indicated treatment: over 15 received Ad26.COV2.S at low or high dose, single or two shots; about five received placebo; per-sample allocation not given. Day 63 after the first injection of vaccine or placebo was the sampling time. Sequencing used immunoSEQ multiplex PCR; TCRdb keeps in-frame clones, though not all of them. The sample consists of 300,000 to 500,000 clones, roughly nine tenths of them appearing once. The sample consisted of peripheral blood, taken in a trial of Ad26.COV2.S vaccine versus placebo. These receptors all come from a person between 18 and 60 years old who received the Ad26.COV2.S COVID-19 vaccine or a placebo.

J is TRBJ1-2 and V is TRBV9; 11 positions agree with TRBD1. Losses at the gene ends were 0 bases for V and 1 base for J; bases not matched to a gene: 2. Germline assignment: CDR1 SGDLS and CDR2 YYNGEE. The CDR3 extends over 16 amino acids. DNA for the CDR3: TGTGCCAGCAGCGTAGGGGGGACAGGGGGTAACTATGGCTACACCTTC. Protein product: CASSVGGTGGNYGYTF.

The V and J genes are TRBV18 and TRBJ1-4, with D maybe TRBD1 (6 bases). V was pared by 3 bases and J by 4 bases, with 15 bases between. The CDR3 extends over 16 amino acids. The germline V gene has CDR1 KGHSH and CDR2 LQKENI. The CDR3 loop reads CASSPGRQAYNEKLFF. The CDR3 DNA sequence: TGTGCCAGCTCACCGGGGCGACAGGCCTATAATGAAAAACTGTTTTTT.

This chain connects TRBV5-1 to TRBJ2-1, with 10 nucleotides matching TRBD2. CDR3 length equals 16 residues. The junction had 7 bases not matched to a gene; V was cut back by 3 bases and J by 4 bases. Germline V gene data show CDR1 as SGHRS and CDR2 as YFSETQ. CDR3 region: CASSSTRTSGYNEQFF. CDR3 DNA: TGCGCCAGCAGCTCGACACGGACTAGCGGTTACAATGAGCAGTTCTTC. Filled out from reference TRBV5-1 and TRBJ2-1, the complete variable domain reads KAGVTQTPRYLIKTRGQQVTLSCSPISGHRSVSWYQQTPGQGLQFLFEYFSETQRNKGNFPGRFSGRQFSNSRSEMNVSTLELGDSALYLCASSSTRTSGYNEQFFGPGTRLTVL.

The V gene is TRBV5-4, the J gene TRBJ2-3; D perhaps matches TRBD1 (6 bases). This CDR3 comprises 14 residues. V lost 0 bases to trimming and J lost 4 bases, with 9 bases between them. CDR1 and CDR2 (germline): SGHNT, YYREEE (reference sequence). The CDR3 protein is CASSLVQGADTQYF. DNA for the CDR3: TGTGCCAGCAGCTTGGTACAGGGCGCAGATACGCAGTATTTT.

V usage is TRBV4-1 and J usage is TRBJ2-7; D is tentatively TRBD1 or TRBD2 (5 bases each). V dropped 1 base and J dropped 2 bases, with 18 bases sitting between them. This CDR3 contains 17 residues. In germline, CDR1 is MGHRA, CDR2 YSYEKL. CDR3 in amino acids: CASSQAPGTGDPYEQYF. The CDR3 DNA is TGCGCCAGCAGCCAAGCACCGGGAACAGGTGACCCCTACGAGCAGTACTTC.

CDR3 amino acids: CSVDGNYGYTF. The CDR3 DNA follows: TGCAGCGTGGACGGTAACTATGGCTACACCTTC. V gene TRBV29-1 combines with J gene TRBJ1-2; D is unclear. Germline V gene data show CDR1 as SQVTM and CDR2 as ANQGSEA. Trimming took 6 bases from V and 1 from J, leaving 6 bases between them. The CDR3 contains 11 residues.

The chain couples TRBV4-1 to TRBJ2-7; D is undetermined. Germline V gene lookup returns CDR1 MGHRA and CDR2 YSYEKL. The V end was cut by 3 bases, the J end by 2 bases, with 11 bases between. The CDR3 totals 14 residues. The CDR3 sequence: CASSQIGGTYEQYF. The CDR3 bases are TGCGCCAGCAGCCAGATCGGTGGCACCTACGAGCAGTACTTC.

V and J are TRBV7-9 and TRBJ2-3; 8 positions match TRBD2. J was trimmed by 2 bases and V by 1 base; bases with no gene match: 5. Per germline, CDR1 SEHNR and CDR2 FQNEAQ (reference sequence). The CDR3 spans 16 residues. Here the CDR3 DNA reads TGTGCCAGCAGCTTAGTTAGGCGGGGGGACACAGATACGCAGTATTTT. Residues: CASSLVRRGDTDTQYF.

A single count supports this clone. The chain recombines TRBV5-1 with TRBJ1-1; TRBD1 matches at 10 bases. The CDR3 has 17 residues. Germline values: CDR1 SGHRS, CDR2 YFSETQ. Trimming took 3 bases from V and 6 from J; bases not matched to a gene: 14. The CDR3 region is CASSSPAGQGGRSEAFF. CDR3 in DNA: TGCGCCAGCAGCTCCCCGGCCGGACAGGGGGGGAGGTCTGAAGCTTTCTTT.